Sequencing of this T cell receptor beta chain was carried out in a study of T cells in Graves' hyperthyroidism and ophthalmopathy. This clonotype has more than one count but fewer than ten. Amplification yielded TCR beta CDR3 regions, with RNA transcripts as the source. First-round RT-PCR of the TCR CDR3 relied on the HTBI primer set. TCRdb redid the calling of the multiplex PCR reads with MiXCR, one entry per CDR3 protein. The table records some 560,000 distinct CDR3 sequences, 14% of them present only once. Deletions cut 4 bases from V and 0 bases from J, with 9 bases between. The CDR3 length is 13 residues. Germline V gene data show CDR1 as DFQATT and CDR2 as SNEGSKA (reference sequence).

This clonotype was sampled from a woman between 35 and 50 years old with Graves' hyperthyroidism. Material for sequencing was blood. V gene TRBV20-1 combines with J gene TRBJ1-1; the D is unclear. CDR3 amino acids: CSAKGLMNTEAFF. The DNA of the CDR3 is TGCAGTGCTAAGGGCTTGATGAACACTGAAGCTTTCTTT.